This T cell receptor beta chain was recovered during a study of OX40 agonist ivuxolimab in advanced cancers. Looking at the study overall: Ivuxolimab, which targeted the costimulatory receptor OX40 (CD134), was an agonistic, fully human IgG2 monoclonal antibody. Intravenous ivuxolimab was administered to patients every 2 weeks at six dose levels: 0.01, 0.1, 0.3, 1.5, 3 and 10 mg/kg. Of the roughly 52 patients in dose escalation, some 20 had hepatocellular carcinoma, some 15 had melanoma, 9 had renal cell carcinoma and 9 had head and neck cancer. A male proportion of roughly 80% and a mean age of roughly 55 years, ranging from roughly 23 to 80, were recorded for the dose-escalation cohort. Patients were allowed to have had prior anti-PD-1, anti-PD-L1 or anti-CTLA-4 therapy, and 40% to 45% of the dose-escalation patients had been treated with checkpoint inhibitors. Partial responses were achieved by three dose-escalation patients, of whom one had hepatocellular carcinoma and two had cutaneous melanoma. The purpose of peripheral TCRbeta sequencing was to test whether ivuxolimab changed TCR sequence diversity and led to clonal T-cell expansion. The monotherapy dose-escalation portion (N of about 52 patients) of the phase I ivuxolimab trial is reported in the paper.

In the case of this clone: The clone's antigen remains unknown. Base-call qualities are not available, and no considerably larger clone is one nucleotide away.

Patients with a history of autoimmune disease or receiving systemic immunosuppression were excluded from the trial. Peripheral blood for TCR sequencing was collected from all dose cohorts at baseline, on cycle 4 day 1, and on cycle 7 day 1. The samples were drawn from a first-in-human, open-label, multicenter phase I dose-escalation trial of ivuxolimab. Adults with locally advanced or metastatic melanoma, renal cell carcinoma, hepatocellular carcinoma or head and neck squamous cell carcinoma were enrolled in the trial. CD4+ and CD8+ T cells were sorted separately from peripheral blood before TCR sequencing. Germline trimming: 5 bases from V, 8 bases from J; junction bases outside gene matches: 11. The CDR3 goes from the cysteine to the phenylalanine over 15 residues. Left in the record is the CDR3 DNA by itself, 45 bases read in frame from the first base. Via the germline V gene, CDR1 is MDHEN and CDR2 SYDVKM.

For sequencing of the TCRbeta CDR3 region, genomic DNA was extracted from the sorted cells. The immunoSEQ Assay was used to sequence the TCRbeta CDR3 regions. The table comes from immuneACCESS by way of TCRdb, which keeps in-frame sequences with V and J called. Part of the clones is missing from these tables; in studies checked, under half for an unresolved V gene and the rest for unknown reasons. In this sample the table shows some 46,000 clones, approximately 83% of which occur a single time. The ten largest clones take up under 40% of the sample. What the work shows at the level of the full study, not this receptor alone: Low levels of normalized T-cell clonal expansion were also seen in some patients who did not respond. At doses from 0.1 to 3.0 mg/kg, clonal expansion was seen in both CD4+ and CD8+ blood T cells between baseline and week 6. Antigen specificity was not determined for the clonally expanded peripheral T cells. After ivuxolimab, CD8+ T cells had more expanded clones than CD4+ T cells on average. In the 0.1-3.0 mg/kg groups, partial responders were among the patients with the lowest normalized peripheral clonal expansion, particularly in CD8+ T cells.

The material sequenced was CD4+ or CD8+ T cells sorted from blood, taken in a trial of the OX40 agonist ivuxolimab. The chain was built from TRBV28 and TRBJ1-4, with 7 bases in between that match TRBD1. The TCR comes from an adult with an advanced solid tumor such as melanoma, head and neck, liver or kidney cancer. The DNA reads TGTGCCAGCAGTGCCAGCCAGGGGGGAGGGGAAAAACTGTTTTTT. This is translated as CASSASQGGGEKLFF. This CDR3, with the reference TRBV28 and TRBJ1-4 proteins standing in past its ends, gives the full variable domain DVKVTQSSRYLVKRTGEKVFLECVQDMDHENMFWYRQDPGLGLRLIYFSYDVKMKEKGDIPEGYSVSREKKERFSLILESASTNQTSMYLCASSASQGGGEKLFFGSGTQLSVL.